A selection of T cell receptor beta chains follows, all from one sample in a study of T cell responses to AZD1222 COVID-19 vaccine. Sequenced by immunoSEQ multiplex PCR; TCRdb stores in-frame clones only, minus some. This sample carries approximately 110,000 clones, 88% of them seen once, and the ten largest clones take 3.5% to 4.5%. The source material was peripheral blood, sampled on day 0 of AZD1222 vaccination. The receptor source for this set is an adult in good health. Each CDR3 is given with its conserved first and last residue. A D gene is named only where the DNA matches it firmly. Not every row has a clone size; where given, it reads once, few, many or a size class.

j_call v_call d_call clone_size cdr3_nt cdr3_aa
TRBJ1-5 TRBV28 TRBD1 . TGTGCCAGCAGTCCGACAGGGGGAGGGGATCAGCCCCAGCATTTT CASSPTGGGDQPQHF
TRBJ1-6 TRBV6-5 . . TGTGCCAGCAGTTACTCGAATCGGGGAGGGTGGCCCCTCCACTTT CASSYSNRGGWPLHF
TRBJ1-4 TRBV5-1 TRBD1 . TGCGCCAGCAGGTCCGGGACAGGGCTTAATGAAAAACTGTTTTTT CASRSGTGLNEKLFF
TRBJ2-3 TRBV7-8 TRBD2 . TGTGCCAGCAGCAGGCGGGTTACTAGCGGGAGGGCCGGGGCAGATACGCAGTATTTT CASSRRVTSGRAGADTQYF
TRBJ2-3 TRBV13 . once TGTGCCAGCAGCTTAGGCCGGGCGCCAAGCACAGATACGCAGTATTTT CASSLGRAPSTDTQYF
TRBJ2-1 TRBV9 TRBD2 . TGTGCCAGCAGCGGCGGGAGGCTCTACAATGAGCAGTTCTTC CASSGGRLYNEQFF
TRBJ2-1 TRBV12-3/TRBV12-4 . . TGTGCCAGCGCTCGCGGGAACCTCAATGAGCAGTTCTTC CASARGNLNEQFF
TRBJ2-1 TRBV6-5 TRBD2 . TGTGCCATTCTAGCGGGGAATTACAATGAGCAGTTCTTC CAILAGNYNEQFF
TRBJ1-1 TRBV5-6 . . TGTGCCAGCAGCCTGACAGCACTTAACACTGAAGCTTTCTTT CASSLTALNTEAFF
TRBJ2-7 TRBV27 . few TGTGCCAGCAGTTTATGGGGGACCGAGCAGTACTTC CASSLWGTEQYF
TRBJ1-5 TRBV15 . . TGTGCCACCAGCAGAGGTGGGGGGGATCAGCCCCAGCATTTT CATSRGGGDQPQHF
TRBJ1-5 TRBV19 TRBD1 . TGTGCCAGTAGTGACAGGGGGGGCAATCAGCCCCAGCATTTT CASSDRGGNQPQHF
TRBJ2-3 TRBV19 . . TGTGCCAGTAGTATCGGGGCGACCCCTCTGGGAGATACGCAGTATTTT CASSIGATPLGDTQYF
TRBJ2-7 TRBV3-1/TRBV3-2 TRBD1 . TGTGCCAGCAGCCTTAGGGACAGGGAATACGAGCAGTACTTC CASSLRDREYEQYF
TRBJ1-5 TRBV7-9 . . TGTGCCAGCAGCTTAGACGGGTATCAGCCCCAGCATTTT CASSLDGYQPQHF
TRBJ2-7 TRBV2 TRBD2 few TGTGCCAGCAGTGATCCGGGACTAACGAGCTCCTACGAGCAGTACTTC CASSDPGLTSSYEQYF
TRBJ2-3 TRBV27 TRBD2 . TGTGCCAGCAGTTTGGGACTAGCGGACCTCCTTAGCACAGATACGCAGTATTTT CASSLGLADLLSTDTQYF
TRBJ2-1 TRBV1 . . TGCACCAGCAGCCAAGATAGGCTGGAGGGGGTCAATGAGCAGTTCTTC CTSSQDRLEGVNEQFF
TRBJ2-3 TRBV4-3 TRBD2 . TGCGCCAGCAGCCAAGAAAGAAGTTGGGGACTAGCGGGGGGGACTACGCAGTATTTT CASSQERSWGLAGGTTQYF
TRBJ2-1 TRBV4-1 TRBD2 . TGCGCCAGCAGCCAAGAAGAGGTAGCGGGGGGGGATGAGCAGTTCTTC CASSQEEVAGGDEQFF
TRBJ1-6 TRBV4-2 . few TGTGCCAGCAGCCAAGATAGGCAGGAGGATAATTCACCCCTCCACTTT CASSQDRQEDNSPLHF
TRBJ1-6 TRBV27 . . TGTGCCACCCGTACCACGCCTAACCTTAATTCACCCCTCCACTTT CATRTTPNLNSPLHF
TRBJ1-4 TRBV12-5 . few TGTGCTAGTGGTTTGGACGGACAGCCCTATGAAAAACTGTTTTTT CASGLDGQPYEKLFF
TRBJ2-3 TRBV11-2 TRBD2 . TGTGCCAGCAGCTTAGGGGCTAGCGGGGGCCCCCCCACAGATACGCAGTATTTT CASSLGASGGPPTDTQYF
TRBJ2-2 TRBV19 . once TGTGCCAGTACCCTAAGGAGGGGCCGGGGCACCGGGGAGCTGTTTTTT CASTLRRGRGTGELFF
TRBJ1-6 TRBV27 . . TGTGCCAGCACCCCATACTCGAGGCCTGACTCACCCCTCCACTTT CASTPYSRPDSPLHF
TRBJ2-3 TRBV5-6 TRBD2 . TGTGCCAGCAGCGGCGGGACTAGCGGGGGGGCAGATACGCAGTATTTT CASSGGTSGGADTQYF
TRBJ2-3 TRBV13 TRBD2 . TGTGCCAGCAGCATGGGGACTAGCCTCCATACGCAGTATTTT CASSMGTSLHTQYF